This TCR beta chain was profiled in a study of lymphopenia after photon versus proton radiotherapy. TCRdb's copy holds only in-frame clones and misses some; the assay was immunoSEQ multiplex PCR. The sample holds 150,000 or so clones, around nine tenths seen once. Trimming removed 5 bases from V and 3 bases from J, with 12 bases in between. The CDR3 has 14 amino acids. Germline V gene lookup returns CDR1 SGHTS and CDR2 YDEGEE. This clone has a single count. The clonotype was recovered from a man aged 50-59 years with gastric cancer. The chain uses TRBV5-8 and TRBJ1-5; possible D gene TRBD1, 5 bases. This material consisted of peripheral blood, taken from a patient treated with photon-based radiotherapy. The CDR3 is CASRRRGTNQPQHF. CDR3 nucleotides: TGTGCCAGCAGGCGGAGAGGGACCAATCAGCCCCAGCATTTT.